This section outlines one T cell receptor (beta chain) sequence together with its context. This clone's antigen is unknown. No clone much larger than this one lies a single base away; base qualities are absent. This record comes from a study of T-cell memory formation after mild COVID-19 (dated by TCRdb to about 2021). Broadly, across the study: TCR sequence clusters from the two donors were found to be largely donor specific. In two donors, T-cell clones that expanded and contracted after mild COVID-19 were tracked by sequencing TCRalpha and TCRbeta repertoires over time. Two young, previously healthy adult volunteers, one female and one male, were included in the cohort. Points the paper makes about the study in general: Some responding clones were detected in pre-infection memory, suggesting pre-existing cross-reactive memory T cells joined the SARS-CoV-2 response. The study covered only a couple of mild cases, and larger cohorts including severe cases with pre-infection samples were considered necessary. SARS-CoV-2 specificity was not confirmed for the second-wave clones peaking on day 37. Clones that contracted from day 15 to 85 showed balanced CD4/CD8 phenotypes, whereas a second wave of clones that expanded from day 15 to 37 leaned towards CD4+. Contracting CD4+ clones were found mainly in CM and EM memory subsets, while CD8+ clones were enriched in EMRA.

CDR1 and CDR2 (LNHDA, SQIVND) derive from the germline V gene (reference sequence). From the cysteine up to the phenylalanine, the CDR3 has a length of 14 residues. The retained sequence is limited to the CDR3, 42 bases, with the frame set at the first base. Here V drops 6 bases and J drops 4 bases, and the junction holds 6 bases not matched to any gene. Sequencer: Illumina NovaSeq 6000. cDNA libraries for TCRalpha and TCRbeta were prepared by 5'RACE using constant-segment primers, with sample barcodes and unique molecular identifiers added. RNA was extracted from every sample with Trizol reagent. Libraries were amplified in two PCR steps, with a second sample barcode and Illumina TruSeq adapters added in the second step. Libraries were sequenced on an Illumina NovaSeq with 2 x 150 bp paired-end reads. From the authors' description of their analysis: Reads were demultiplexed and collapsed into UMI-guided consensus sequences with migec v1.2.7. Using mixcr v2.1.11, UMI consensuses were aligned to TRA and TRB V and J templates and then assembled into clonotypes. A clonotype was counted as expanded or contracted only when both edgeR and NoisET called the clonotype significant, with the noise models trained on biological replicates. For edgeR calls, the cutoffs were a false discovery rate-adjusted p below 0.01 and a log2 fold-change threshold of 1. PCA with hierarchical clustering of max-normalized trajectories of the 1000 most abundant clonotypes was used as exploratory dynamics analysis. Separately sequenced CD4+ and CD8+ repertoires were used to assign a CD4 or CD8 phenotype to each responding clone. TCRdb redid the processing of the public reads, applying fastp at Q25 and MiXCR, and retained in-frame beta chains. Every entry covers one CDR3 protein and lists the most common genes and DNA from its rows. The V and J calls shown here were made by TCRdb, not taken from the authors' results. This sample holds about 360,000 distinct CDR3 sequences; roughly 13% were observed only once. About a fifth of the sample is held by the ten biggest clonotypes.

Ficoll-Paque density gradient centrifugation was used to isolate PBMCs. The V and J genes are TRBV19 and TRBJ2-3, and 8 junction bases match TRBD2. Sequenced material: PBMCs or a T cell subset sorted from them (not recorded which). This sequence originates from a man in his late teens or twenties who had mild COVID-19 (a few samples of this study predate the infection). The sample titles of this study are shuffled in the database, so cell type and time point are left out; the donor was told from shared clones. CDR3 protein: CASSDGGAADTQYF. The DNA sequence is TGTGCCAGTAGCGACGGGGGGGCCGCAGATACGCAGTATTTT.